The rows below give T cell receptor beta chains drawn from one sample of a study of T cell responses to AZD1222 COVID-19 vaccine. The method was immunoSEQ multiplex PCR; TCRdb's version includes in-frame clones alone and lacks a portion of them. The table includes some 140,000 clones, 90% to 95% detected once. This specimen was peripheral blood, taken 28 days after the second AZD1222 dose. Receptors originate from an adult who received the AZD1222 COVID-19 vaccine. The CDR3 runs from the conserved cysteine through the conserved F or W.

v_call: TRBV29-1; cdr3_length: 15; cdr3_aa: CSDGGGGSRSGEQFF
v_call: TRBV7-2; cdr3_length: 15; cdr3_aa: CASSLNVWPGNTIYF
v_call: TRBV27; cdr3_length: 14; cdr3_aa: CASRTGTGVEKLFF
v_call: TRBV18; cdr3_length: 16; cdr3_aa: CASSPPGTNRDYEQYF
v_call: TRBV20-1; cdr3_length: 14; cdr3_aa: CSASRTSVQETQYF
v_call: TRBV2; cdr3_length: 15; cdr3_aa: CASSSQGRGSGELFF
v_call: TRBV7-9; cdr3_length: 19; cdr3_aa: CASSSGWLAGGPSTDTQYF
v_call: TRBV4-1; cdr3_length: 15; cdr3_aa: CASSQVGFGNQPQHF
v_call: TRBV11-2; cdr3_length: 18; cdr3_aa: CASSLAGGSTGGLNTQYF
v_call: TRBV6-5; cdr3_length: 16; cdr3_aa: CASSSDTGIRNSPLHF
v_call: TRBV3-1/TRBV3-2; cdr3_length: 15; cdr3_aa: CASSQVIAGGYGYTF
v_call: TRBV14; cdr3_length: 15; cdr3_aa: CASSPRDRGFNEQFF
v_call: TRBV6-6; cdr3_length: 15; cdr3_aa: CASRPGGGSGNTIYF
v_call: TRBV10-3; cdr3_length: 11; cdr3_aa: CAISDFRGYTF
v_call: TRBV19; cdr3_length: 14; cdr3_aa: CASSRAGSHNEQFF
v_call: TRBV5-8; cdr3_length: 14; cdr3_aa: CASSLRASGNTIYF
v_call: TRBV19; cdr3_length: 15; cdr3_aa: CASSIVGNEGEKLFF
v_call: TRBV10-3; cdr3_length: 14; cdr3_aa: CAISEFTGATEAFF
v_call: TRBV7-9; cdr3_length: 14; cdr3_aa: CASSPERFVNEQFF
v_call: TRBV3-1/TRBV3-2; cdr3_length: 11; cdr3_aa: CASSQALGYTF
v_call: TRBV12-3/TRBV12-4; cdr3_length: 13; cdr3_aa: CASSLASGGPLHF
v_call: TRBV12-3/TRBV12-4; cdr3_length: 13; cdr3_aa: CASTSDRLNEQFF
v_call: TRBV3-1/TRBV3-2; cdr3_length: 13; cdr3_aa: CASSLQMGNGYTF
v_call: TRBV7-2; cdr3_length: 13; cdr3_aa: CASSLYGRETQYF
v_call: TRBV10-3; cdr3_length: 13; cdr3_aa: CAISEWDYYGYTF
v_call: TRBV19; cdr3_length: 16; cdr3_aa: CASSFSGTGGLNEQFF
v_call: TRBV19; cdr3_length: 15; cdr3_aa: CASSPLGGGSQPQHF
v_call: TRBV12-1; cdr3_length: 19; cdr3_aa: CASSSRTSRTDNYNYGYTF
v_call: TRBV7-9; cdr3_length: 13; cdr3_aa: CASSSTGAGEQFF
v_call: TRBV7-2; cdr3_length: 15; cdr3_aa: CASSFTANSGNTIYF
v_call: TRBV29-1; cdr3_length: 14; cdr3_aa: CSVGMGQGVYEQYF
v_call: TRBV7-2; cdr3_length: 14; cdr3_aa: CASRQPGGGTEAFF
v_call: TRBV6-5; cdr3_length: 13; cdr3_aa: CASSLGQLYGYTF
v_call: TRBV4-1; cdr3_length: 12; cdr3_aa: CASSRTGDGYTF
v_call: TRBV28; cdr3_length: 15; cdr3_aa: CASSVPAGAYNEQFF
v_call: TRBV9; cdr3_length: 14; cdr3_aa: CASSVQETNYGYTF
v_call: TRBV18; cdr3_length: 15; cdr3_aa: CASSPPTGATYGYTF
v_call: TRBV11-3; cdr3_length: 14; cdr3_aa: CASSWDAANSPLHF
v_call: TRBV2; cdr3_length: 14; cdr3_aa: CASMDGTTNEKLFF
v_call: TRBV7-6; cdr3_length: 11; cdr3_aa: CASGQVGEQYF
v_call: TRBV29-1; cdr3_length: 12; cdr3_aa: CSVEASWETQYF
v_call: TRBV3-1/TRBV3-2; cdr3_length: 16; cdr3_aa: CASSQVPWGASYEQYF
v_call: TRBV6-5; cdr3_length: 13; cdr3_aa: CASSYGEDSPLHF
v_call: TRBV30; cdr3_length: 13; cdr3_aa: CAWSVGVNQPQHF
v_call: TRBV15; cdr3_length: 12; cdr3_aa: CATSLPYNEQFF
v_call: TRBV19; cdr3_length: 17; cdr3_aa: CASSTYVDRLSNSPLHF
v_call: TRBV11-2; cdr3_length: 15; cdr3_aa: CASSLGASGVETQYF
v_call: TRBV29-1; cdr3_length: 16; cdr3_aa: CSVKSHGGGEVGELFF
v_call: TRBV28; cdr3_length: 14; cdr3_aa: CAGGGSSTNEKLFF
v_call: TRBV11-2; cdr3_length: 17; cdr3_aa: CASSLGLDKKTRNTIYF
v_call: TRBV18; cdr3_length: 16; cdr3_aa: CASSPPGGSLYNEQFF
v_call: TRBV7-9; cdr3_length: 15; cdr3_aa: CASSLPGTGAEGYTF
v_call: TRBV5-1; cdr3_length: 14; cdr3_aa: CASSSGGATYGYTF
v_call: TRBV7-6; cdr3_length: 14; cdr3_aa: CASSPDRGLSPLHF
v_call: TRBV19; cdr3_length: 13; cdr3_aa: CASSPWGNQPQHF
v_call: TRBV7-2; cdr3_length: 14; cdr3_aa: CASRQRQNNEKLFF
v_call: TRBV10-3; cdr3_length: 14; cdr3_aa: CAIASGQGSDTQYF
v_call: TRBV2; cdr3_length: 13; cdr3_aa: CATPGGDYNEQFF
v_call: TRBV6-2/TRBV6-3; cdr3_length: 16; cdr3_aa: CASSLPTGLIMAPLHF
v_call: TRBV27; cdr3_length: 14; cdr3_aa: CASKFSGGNQPQHF